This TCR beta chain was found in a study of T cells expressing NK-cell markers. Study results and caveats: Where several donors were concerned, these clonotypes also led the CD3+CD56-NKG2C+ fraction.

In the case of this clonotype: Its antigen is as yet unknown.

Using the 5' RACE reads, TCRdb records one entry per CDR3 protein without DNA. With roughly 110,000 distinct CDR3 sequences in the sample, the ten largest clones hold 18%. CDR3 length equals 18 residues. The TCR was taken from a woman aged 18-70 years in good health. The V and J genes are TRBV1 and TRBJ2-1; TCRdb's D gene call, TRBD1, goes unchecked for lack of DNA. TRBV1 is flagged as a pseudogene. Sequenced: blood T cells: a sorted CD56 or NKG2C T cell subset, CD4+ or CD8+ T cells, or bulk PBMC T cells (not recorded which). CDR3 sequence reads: CTSCRATRPGTQYNEQFF.